The present entry profiles one T cell receptor (beta chain) with its context. Its matching antigen is unknown. RNA extraction was followed by reverse transcription into cDNA, which acted as the sequencing template. Assay: immunoSEQ multiplex PCR; the TCRdb copy retains only in-frame clones and omits some. In the table there are about 210,000 clones, around three fifths of which are singletons. V dropped 4 bases and J dropped 2 bases, with 22 bases sitting between them. Per germline, CDR1 GTSNPN and CDR2 SVGIG (reference sequence). The CDR3 totals 17 residues. Regarding treatment: oral pan-JAK inhibitor, 5-10 mg twice daily. This record belongs to a study of CD8+ T cells in alopecia areata. As for the study in general: Tofacitinib continued for 6 to 18 months and was then withheld for 6 months. Study-wide results and caveats: Sharing of TCRs across patients appeared less clear than in mice, possibly for HLA-related reasons. Scalp repertoires also include resident alphabeta T cells from normal skin. An increase in clonality over normal scalp was evident in lesional scalp, especially alopecia totalis/universalis.

The TCR sequence derives from a human donor with alopecia areata. The chain combines TRBV30 with TRBJ2-3; tentatively, D is TRBD1 (5 bases). The specimen was CD4+ T cells sorted from blood, collected at week 4, from a patient treated with tofacitinib. The CDR3 loop reads CAWTLNVGLGHTDTQYF. The CDR3 nucleotides read TGTGCCTGGACCCTCAATGTAGGGTTAGGACACACAGATACGCAGTATTTT.